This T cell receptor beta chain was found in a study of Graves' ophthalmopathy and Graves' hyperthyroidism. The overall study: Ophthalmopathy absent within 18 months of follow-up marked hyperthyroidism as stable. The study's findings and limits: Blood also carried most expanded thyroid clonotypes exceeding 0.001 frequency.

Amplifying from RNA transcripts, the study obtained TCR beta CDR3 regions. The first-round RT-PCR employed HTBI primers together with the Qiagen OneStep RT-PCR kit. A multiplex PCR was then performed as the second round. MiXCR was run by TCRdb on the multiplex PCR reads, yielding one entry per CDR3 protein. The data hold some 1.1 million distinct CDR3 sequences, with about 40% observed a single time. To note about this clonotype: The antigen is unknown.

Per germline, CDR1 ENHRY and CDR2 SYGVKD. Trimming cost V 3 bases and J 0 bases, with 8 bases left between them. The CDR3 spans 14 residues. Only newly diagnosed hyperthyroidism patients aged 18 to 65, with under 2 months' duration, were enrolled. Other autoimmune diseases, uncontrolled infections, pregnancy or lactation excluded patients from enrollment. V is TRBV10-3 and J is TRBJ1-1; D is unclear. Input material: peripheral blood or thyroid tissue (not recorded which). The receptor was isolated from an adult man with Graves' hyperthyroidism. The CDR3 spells CAISDDGMNTEAFF. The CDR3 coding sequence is TGTGCCATCAGTGACGATGGGATGAACACTGAAGCTTTCTTT.